What follows are 18 T cell receptor beta chains derived from one specimen sequenced in a study of blood T cell repertoires in COVID-19 (dated by TCRdb to between 2020 and 2021). Libraries were made using the immunoSEQ multiplex PCR assay. TCRdb stores this immuneACCESS table with in-frame sequences only. Part of the clones is absent; in the studies checked, under half of the shortfall reflects unresolved V genes, and no reason is known for the rest. The sample table records some 51,000 clones; 75% to 90% of these occur just once. Of the sample, 1.3% is held by the ten largest clones. Sequencing was performed on peripheral blood. Source of these receptors: a man between 60 and 70 years old with acute or convalescent COVID-19.

The rearrangement links TRBV24-1 to TRBJ2-3, with 7 bases fitting TRBD1. The junction had 11 bases not matched to a gene; V was cut back by 4 bases and J by 5 bases. Germline V gene data show CDR1 as KGHDR and CDR2 as SFDVKD. The CDR3 totals 16 residues. CDR3 amino acids: CATSDPTGRVGDTQYF. In DNA, the CDR3 is TGTGCCACCAGTGACCCGACAGGGAGAGTGGGAGATACGCAGTATTTT.

This rearrangement joins TRBV2 to TRBJ2-7; 7 bases agree with TRBD2. The length of the CDR3 is 14 residues. Trimming removed 0 bases from V and 4 bases from J; junction bases left unmatched: 3. Germline V gene lookup returns CDR1 SNHLY and CDR2 FYNNEI. CDR3 nucleotides: TGTGCCAGCAGTGAAGCGGGGGGGGTTTACGAGCAGTACTTC. As protein: CASSEAGGVYEQYF.

The table lists this clone with a count of one. The chain joins TRBV28 to TRBJ2-1; 8 bases agree with TRBD1. Germline values: CDR1 MDHEN, CDR2 SYDVKM. This CDR3 has 12 amino acids. Trimming at V came to 6 bases and at J to 7 bases, leaving 2 bases not matched to a gene. The CDR3 reads CASRDRVNEQFF. The CDR3, as DNA: TGTGCCAGCAGGGACAGGGTAAATGAGCAGTTCTTC. Full variable domain (outside the CDR3, taken from reference TRBV28 and TRBJ2-1): DVKVTQSSRYLVKRTGEKVFLECVQDMDHENMFWYRQDPGLGLRLIYFSYDVKMKEKGDIPEGYSVSREKKERFSLILESASTNQTSMYLCASRDRVNEQFFGPGTRLTVL.

The rearrangement joins TRBV6-2 or TRBV6-3 to TRBJ2-1; weak D call: TRBD2 (7 bases). Germline values: CDR1 MNHEY, CDR2 SVGEGT. Trimming removed 2 bases from V and 5 bases from J, with 22 bases in between. This CDR3 comprises 18 residues. The CDR3 sequence: CASSYRLGGARHDNEQFF. In DNA, the CDR3 is TGTGCCAGCAGTTACCGCTTGGGGGGGGCAAGACACGACAATGAGCAGTTCTTC.

This chain joins TRBV14 and TRBJ2-7; 7 bases are shared with TRBD1. V lost 4 bases to trimming and J lost 6 bases; unmatched junction nucleotides: 9. Germline V gene data show CDR1 as SGHDN and CDR2 as FVKESK. The CDR3 runs to 14 residues. CDR3 DNA sequence: TGTGCCAGCAGCCCGGCGCGAGGGGGCAGCGAGCAGTACTTC. Translation: CASSPARGGSEQYF.

The rearrangement links TRBV19 to TRBJ2-1; possible D gene TRBD1, 6 bases. Germline lookup yields CDR1 LNHDA and CDR2 SQIVND (reference sequence). The CDR3 has 15 amino acids. Trimming stripped 4 bases from V and 1 base from J, with 11 bases between. CDR3 bases: TGTGCCAGTAGTACCCAGGGGTTATCCTACAATGAGCAGTTCTTC. Protein product: CASSTQGLSYNEQFF. Variable domain in full (rest from reference TRBV19 and TRBJ2-1): DGGITQSPKYLFRKEGQNVTLSCEQNLNHDAMYWYRQDPGQGLRLIYYSQIVNDFQKGDIAEGYSVSREKKESFPLTVTSAQKNPTAFYLCASSTQGLSYNEQFFGPGTRLTVL.

J is TRBJ1-2 and V is TRBV9; no reliable D call. The germline V gene encodes CDR1 SGDLS and CDR2 YYNGEE. This CDR3 has 14 residues. V lost 3 bases and J 1 base, leaving 10 bases between the germline ends. CDR3 residues: CASSAANDNYGYTF. Written as DNA, the CDR3 is TGTGCCAGCAGCGCCGCGAACGATAACTATGGCTACACCTTC.

The rearrangement links TRBV11-2 to TRBJ2-7; possibly TRBD1 for D (5 bases). Looked up from germline, CDR1 is SGHAT and CDR2 is FQNNGV. This CDR3 is built from 15 residues. The ends were cut back, 5 bases at V and 1 base at J, with 15 bases in the middle. The CDR3 here is CASSRQPGGSYEQYF. In DNA form, the CDR3 reads TGTGCCAGCAGCCGACAGCCGGGCGGATCCTACGAGCAGTACTTC.

V usage is TRBV4-1 and J usage is TRBJ2-7; 11 bases map to TRBD2. The V and J ends lost 0 bases and 5 bases, in that order; junction bases with no gene match: 6. In germline, CDR1 is MGHRA, CDR2 YSYEKL. CDR3 length: 16 amino acids. CDR3 nucleotides: TGCGCCAGCAGCCAAGAGGCGGGACTAGCGGTCCACGAGCAGTACTTC. This translates into CASSQEAGLAVHEQYF.

The V gene is TRBV7-9, the J gene TRBJ2-5; 16 nucleotides align to TRBD2. Germline V gene sequence: CDR1 SEHNR, CDR2 FQNEAQ (reference sequence). The CDR3 has 17 residues. V was pared by 5 bases and J by 2 bases, with 5 bases of the junction left unmatched. The CDR3 is CASSPGTSGRGQETQYF. CDR3 bases: TGTGCCAGCAGCCCCGGGACTAGCGGGAGGGGACAAGAGACCCAGTACTTC.

The chain uses TRBV7-2 and TRBJ2-7; D call uncertain. CDR3 length equals 12 residues. Trimming left V 5 bases short and J 7 bases short, with 12 bases between. From germline, CDR1 is SGHTA and CDR2 FQGNSA. DNA of the CDR3: TGTGCCAGCAGCCCGAGTGAGAGGGAGCAGTACTTC. Encoded protein: CASSPSEREQYF.

This clone was seen a single time. The CDR3 reads CASSFGLPSTDTQYF. CDR3 in DNA: TGCGCCAGCAGCTTCGGGTTACCTAGCACAGATACGCAGTATTTT. V is TRBV5-1 and J is TRBJ2-3; D ambiguous. This CDR3 is 15 amino acids long. CDR1 and CDR2 (germline): SGHRS, YFSETQ. Trimming stripped 2 bases from V and 0 bases from J, with 10 bases between.

The V gene is TRBV3-1 (or the pseudogene TRBV3-2), the J gene TRBJ1-1; TRBD1 is a possible D gene (5 bases). CDR1 LGHDT and CDR2 YNNKEL come from the germline V gene (reference sequence). The germline V and J ends were trimmed by 1 base and 8 bases, with 11 bases remaining between them. The CDR3 sequence is 13 residues long. The CDR3 here is CASSQVRAGEAFF. CDR3 nucleotides: TGTGCCAGCAGCCAAGTCAGGGCCGGGGAAGCTTTCTTT.

The chain links TRBV6-5 to TRBJ1-2; D is perhaps TRBD1 (6 bases). V was cut by 2 bases and J by 4 bases, with 17 bases left in between. This CDR3 contains 16 residues. Germline CDR1 and CDR2: MNHEY and SVGAGI. CDR3 region: CASSYATDSGIYGYTF. The CDR3 nucleotides are TGTGCCAGCAGTTACGCTACGGACAGTGGGATCTATGGCTACACCTTC.

V usage is TRBV4-2 and J usage is TRBJ2-3, with 9 positions matching TRBD2. The CDR3 is made up of 17 amino acids. The ends lost 1 base at V and 6 bases at J; junction bases unmatched: 11. CDR1 is LGHNA, CDR2 YNFKEQ, per germline. The CDR3 region is CASSQAASGAFRDTQYF. Here the CDR3 DNA reads TGTGCCAGCAGCCAAGCGGCTAGCGGGGCTTTTAGGGATACGCAGTATTTT.

The CDR3 DNA is TGCGCCAGCAGCTTGGACACCTATGGCTACACCTTC. It is translated as CASSLDTYGYTF. The J gene is TRBJ1-2, the V gene TRBV5-1; D remains unclear. The V gene's germline CDR1 is SGHRS and CDR2 YFSETQ. CDR3 size: 12 residues. The ends were cut back, 0 bases at V and 4 bases at J, with 4 bases in the middle.

This chain links TRBV15 with TRBJ2-6; TRBD1 matches at 7 bases. The ends lost 3 bases at V and 1 base at J; junction bases unmatched: 3. This CDR3 contains 16 residues. The V gene's germline CDR1 is LNHNV and CDR2 YYDKDF (reference sequence). This CDR3 reads CATSSDRVSGANVLTF. DNA for the CDR3: TGTGCCACCAGCAGCGACAGGGTGTCTGGGGCCAACGTCCTGACTTTC.

This clone was observed a handful of times. The chain employs TRBV9 and TRBJ2-5; 7 nucleotides line up with TRBD2. The CDR3 is 16 amino acids. Germline V gene lookup returns CDR1 SGDLS and CDR2 YYNGEE. The junction had 22 bases not matched to a gene; V was cut back by 4 bases and J by 13 bases. The CDR3 sequence: CASSSQVGPGGSLLYF. The DNA of the CDR3 is TGTGCCAGCAGCTCGCAGGTCGGTCCGGGAGGTTCCTTGTTGTACTTC. The variable domain in full, with the rest retrieved from reference TRBV9 and TRBJ2-5, is DSGVTQTPKHLITATGQRVTLRCSPRSGDLSVYWYQQSLDQGLQFLIQYYNGEERAKGNILERFSAQQFPDLHSELNLSSLELGDSALYFCASSSQVGPGGSLLYFGPGTRLLVL.